The source of this TCR beta chain is a study of chemoradiotherapy in HPV16-positive cancers. Overall study: Candidate HPV-specific T-cell clones and common TCR motifs came from functional assays in a couple of HPV16-positive patients. Study-level results: The functional HPV-specific definition rests on just two HPV16-positive patients.

Repertoires were sampled repeatedly during chemoradiotherapy. On this clone: The antigen is not known.

CDR1 is SGDLS and CDR2 is YYNGEE in the germline V gene. The CDR3 runs 13 residues. V shed 2 bases and J shed 1 base, with 4 bases lying between them. Using immunoSEQ multiplex PCR, the repertoire was profiled, and TCRdb retains in-frame clones only, with some absent. There are about 35,000 clones in the sample; 92% occur only once, and 3% to 4.5% lies in the top ten. The chain uses TRBV9 and TRBJ1-5; D gene unclear. This sequence originates from a human donor with HPV-associated anogenital cancer. This material consisted of blood, taken from a patient who underwent chemoradiotherapy. The CDR3 DNA is TGTGCCAGCAGCGTTACCAGCAATCAGCCCCAGCATTTT. It translates to CASSVTSNQPQHF.